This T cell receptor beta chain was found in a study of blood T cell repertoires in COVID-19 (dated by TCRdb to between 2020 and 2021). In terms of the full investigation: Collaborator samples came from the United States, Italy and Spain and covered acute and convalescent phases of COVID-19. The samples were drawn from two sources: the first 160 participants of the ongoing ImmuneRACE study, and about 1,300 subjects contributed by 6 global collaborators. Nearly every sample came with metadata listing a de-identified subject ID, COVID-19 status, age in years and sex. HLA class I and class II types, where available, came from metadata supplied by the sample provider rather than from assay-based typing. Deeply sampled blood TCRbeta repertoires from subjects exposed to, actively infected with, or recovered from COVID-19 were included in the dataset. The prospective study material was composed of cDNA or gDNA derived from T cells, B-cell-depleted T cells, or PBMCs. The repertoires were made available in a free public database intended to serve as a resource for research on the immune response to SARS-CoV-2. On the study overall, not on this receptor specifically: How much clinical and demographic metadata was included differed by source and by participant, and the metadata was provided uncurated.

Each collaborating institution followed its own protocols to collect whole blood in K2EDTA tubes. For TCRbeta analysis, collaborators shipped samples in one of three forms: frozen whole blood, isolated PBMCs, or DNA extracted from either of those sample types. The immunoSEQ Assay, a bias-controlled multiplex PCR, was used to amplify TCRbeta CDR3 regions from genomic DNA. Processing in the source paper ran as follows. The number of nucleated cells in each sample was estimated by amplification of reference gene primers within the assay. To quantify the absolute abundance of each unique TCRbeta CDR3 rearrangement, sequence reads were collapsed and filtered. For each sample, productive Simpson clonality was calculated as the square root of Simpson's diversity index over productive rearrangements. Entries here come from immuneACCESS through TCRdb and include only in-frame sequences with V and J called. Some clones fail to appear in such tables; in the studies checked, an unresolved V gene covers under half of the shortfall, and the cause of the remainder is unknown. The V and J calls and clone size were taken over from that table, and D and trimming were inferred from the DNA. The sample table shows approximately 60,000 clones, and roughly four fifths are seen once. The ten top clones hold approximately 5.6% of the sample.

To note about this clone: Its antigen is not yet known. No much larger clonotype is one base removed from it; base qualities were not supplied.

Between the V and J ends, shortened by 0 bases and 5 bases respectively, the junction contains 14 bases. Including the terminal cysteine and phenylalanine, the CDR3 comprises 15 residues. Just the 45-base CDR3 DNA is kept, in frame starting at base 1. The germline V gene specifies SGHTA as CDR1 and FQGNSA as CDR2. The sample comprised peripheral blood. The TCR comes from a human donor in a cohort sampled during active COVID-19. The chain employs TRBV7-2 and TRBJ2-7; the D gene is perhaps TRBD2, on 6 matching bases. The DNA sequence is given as TGTGCCAGCAGCTTAGCGGGGGGTACGGGCCACGAGCAGTACTTC. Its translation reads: CASSLAGGTGHEQYF.